Detailed here is one TCR beta chain. Its antigen remains unknown. This sample was included in a study of cytomegalovirus exposure and HLA in healthy donors. Per germline, CDR1 SGHAT and CDR2 FQNNGV. J gave up 2 bases and V 6 bases, and 8 bases lay outside the gene matches. This CDR3 region has 15 residues. A multiplex PCR was run with 60 Vbeta primers and 13 Jbeta primers. Profiled with immunoSEQ multiplex PCR; TCRdb holds only in-frame clones, not every one. Of roughly 200,000 clones in the sample, 79% were seen once. Study-wide results and limits: A later analysis found that most CMV-associated TCR beta chains appeared HLA-restricted. What TCR beta sequences reportedly achieved was accurate prediction of HLA-A and HLA-B alleles in most subjects.

The TCR sequence derives from a woman aged 30 to 39 in good health and CMV-seropositive. The V and J genes are TRBV11-2 and TRBJ2-7; 9 bases map to TRBD1. Specimen: PBMCs. CDR3 amino acids: CASSFDRTGAYEQYF. Written as DNA, the CDR3 is TGTGCCAGCAGTTTTGACAGGACAGGGGCCTACGAGCAGTACTTC.